The clone carrying this TCR beta chain was detected once. Per germline, CDR1 KGHSH and CDR2 LQKENI. Trimming took off 2 bases at V and 4 bases at J, with 8 bases between the two ends. This CDR3 has 13 residues. TCRdb's table, derived via immunoSEQ multiplex PCR, lists solely in-frame clones and lacks some. The sample contains about 120,000 clones, about nine tenths of which appear only once. This specimen comes from a study of blood T cell repertoires in COVID-19. Study details: COVID-19 samples from acute and convalescent phases originated in the United States, Italy and Spain. T cells, B-cell-depleted T cells, or PBMCs supplied cDNA or gDNA.

The specimen was peripheral blood. The chain combines TRBV18 with TRBJ2-5; the D gene is possibly TRBD2 (5 bases). The TCR comes from a human donor with active COVID-19. The donor label of this sample is uncertain. CDR3 in amino acids: CASSPGGGETQYF. The CDR3 DNA is TGTGCCAGCTCACCAGGCGGAGGAGAGACCCAGTACTTC.